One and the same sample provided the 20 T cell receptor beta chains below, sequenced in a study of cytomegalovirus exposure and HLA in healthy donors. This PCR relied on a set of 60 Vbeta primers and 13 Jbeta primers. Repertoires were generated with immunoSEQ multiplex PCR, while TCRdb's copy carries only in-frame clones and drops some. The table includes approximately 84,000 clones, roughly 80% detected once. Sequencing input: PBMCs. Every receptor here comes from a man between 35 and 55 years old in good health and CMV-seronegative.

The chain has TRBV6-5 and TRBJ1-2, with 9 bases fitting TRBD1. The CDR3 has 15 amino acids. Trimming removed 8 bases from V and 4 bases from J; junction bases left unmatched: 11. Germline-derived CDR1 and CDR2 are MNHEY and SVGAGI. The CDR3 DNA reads TGTGCCAGCGACTGCAACAGGGGGCGCGGCTATGGCTACACCTTC. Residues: CASDCNRGRGYGYTF.

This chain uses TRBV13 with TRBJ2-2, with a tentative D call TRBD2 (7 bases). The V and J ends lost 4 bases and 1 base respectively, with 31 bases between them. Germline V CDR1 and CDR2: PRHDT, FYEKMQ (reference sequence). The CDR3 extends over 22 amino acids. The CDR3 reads CASSSATRGAWTGRGNTGELFF. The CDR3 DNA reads TGTGCCAGCAGCTCCGCAACTCGGGGGGCATGGACCGGGCGGGGGAACACCGGGGAGCTGTTTTTT. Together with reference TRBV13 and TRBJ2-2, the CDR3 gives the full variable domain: AAGVIQSPRHLIKEKRETATLKCYPIPRHDTVYWYQQGPGQDPQFLISFYEKMQSDKGSIPDRFSAQQFSDYHSELNMSSLELGDSALYFCASSSATRGAWTGRGNTGELFFGEGSRLTVL.

The CDR3 nucleotides are TGTGCCAGCAGCGTCTCGGCCCGGGACAGGGACTACGAGCAGTACTTC. Translated: CASSVSARDRDYEQYF. V usage is TRBV9 and J usage is TRBJ2-7; TRBD1 matches at 9 bases. In germline, CDR1 is SGDLS, CDR2 YYNGEE. The CDR3 sequence is 16 residues long. The J segment lost 3 bases and the V segment lost 2 bases, leaving 9 bases of the junction unmatched.

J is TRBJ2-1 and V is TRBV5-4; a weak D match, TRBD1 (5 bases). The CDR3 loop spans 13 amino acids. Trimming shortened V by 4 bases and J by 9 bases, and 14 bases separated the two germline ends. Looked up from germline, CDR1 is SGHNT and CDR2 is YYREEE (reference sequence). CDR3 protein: CASSDGPDTEQFF. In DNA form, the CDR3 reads TGTGCCAGCAGCGACGGACCGGACACTGAGCAGTTCTTC.

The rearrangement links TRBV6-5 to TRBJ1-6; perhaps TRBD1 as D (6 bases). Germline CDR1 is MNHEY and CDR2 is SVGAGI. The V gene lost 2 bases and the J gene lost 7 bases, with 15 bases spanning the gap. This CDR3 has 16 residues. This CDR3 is CASSYSRGPRNSPLHF. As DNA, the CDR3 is TGTGCCAGCAGTTACAGCAGGGGCCCGCGGAATTCACCCCTCCACTTT.

The CDR3 loop reads CASSLVGAQDGYTF. In nucleotides, the CDR3 is TGTGCCAGCAGCTTGGTGGGGGCGCAGGATGGCTACACCTTC. J is TRBJ1-2 and V is TRBV5-4; D possibly corresponds to TRBD1 (6 bases). The V end lost 0 bases, the J end lost 6 bases, and 12 bases lay between the germline ends. From germline, CDR1 is SGHNT and CDR2 YYREEE (reference sequence). The CDR3 sequence is 14 residues long. The full variable domain, rest sourced from reference TRBV5-4 and TRBJ1-2, is ETGVTQSPTHLIKTRGQQVTLRCSSQSGHNTVSWYQQALGQGPQFIFQYYREEENGRGNFPPRFSGLQFPNYSSELNVNALELDDSALYLCASSLVGAQDGYTFGSGTRLTVV.

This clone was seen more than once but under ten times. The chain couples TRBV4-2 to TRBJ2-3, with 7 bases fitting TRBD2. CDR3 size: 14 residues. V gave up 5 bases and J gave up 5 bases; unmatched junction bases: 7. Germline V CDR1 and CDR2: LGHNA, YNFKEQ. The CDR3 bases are TGTGCCAGCAGCAGGCTTGCGGGGGAAGATACGCAGTATTTT. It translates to CASSRLAGEDTQYF.

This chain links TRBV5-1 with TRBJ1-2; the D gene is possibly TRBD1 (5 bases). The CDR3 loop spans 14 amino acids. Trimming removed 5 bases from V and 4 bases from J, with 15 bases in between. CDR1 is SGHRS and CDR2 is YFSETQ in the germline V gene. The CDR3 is CASSQDTSIYGYTF. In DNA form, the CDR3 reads TGCGCCAGCAGTCAGGACACGTCCATCTATGGCTACACCTTC.

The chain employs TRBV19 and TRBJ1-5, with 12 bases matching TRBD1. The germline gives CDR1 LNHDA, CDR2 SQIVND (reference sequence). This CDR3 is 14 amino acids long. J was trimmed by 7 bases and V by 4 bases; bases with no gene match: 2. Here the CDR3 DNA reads TGTGCCAGTAGTACCGGGACAGGGGGCCAGCCCCAGCATTTT. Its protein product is CASSTGTGGQPQHF.

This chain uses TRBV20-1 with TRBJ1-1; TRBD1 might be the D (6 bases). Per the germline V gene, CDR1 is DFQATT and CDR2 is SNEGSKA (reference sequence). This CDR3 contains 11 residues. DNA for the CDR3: TGCATAATGGTAGGGGGCACTGAAGCTTTCTTT. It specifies CIMVGGTEAFF.

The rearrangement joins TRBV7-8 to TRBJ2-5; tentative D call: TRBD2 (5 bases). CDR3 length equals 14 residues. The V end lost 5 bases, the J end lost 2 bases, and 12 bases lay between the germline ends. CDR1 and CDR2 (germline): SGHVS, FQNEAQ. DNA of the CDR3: TGTGCCAGCAGCCCCGGTGGAGGTCAAGAGACCCAGTACTTC. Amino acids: CASSPGGGQETQYF.

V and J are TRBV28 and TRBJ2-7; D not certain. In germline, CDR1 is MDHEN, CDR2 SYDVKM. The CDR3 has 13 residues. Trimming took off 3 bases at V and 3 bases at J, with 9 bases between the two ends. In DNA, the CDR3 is TGTGCCAGCAGTTTGTACCTAAACTACGAGCAGTACTTC. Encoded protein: CASSLYLNYEQYF.

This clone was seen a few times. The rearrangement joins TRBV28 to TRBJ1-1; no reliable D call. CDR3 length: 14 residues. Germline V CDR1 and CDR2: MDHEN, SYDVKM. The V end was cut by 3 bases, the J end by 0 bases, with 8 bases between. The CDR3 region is CASSFQNMNTEAFF. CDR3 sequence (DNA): TGTGCCAGCAGTTTTCAGAACATGAACACTGAAGCTTTCTTT. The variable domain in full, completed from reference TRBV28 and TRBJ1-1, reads DVKVTQSSRYLVKRTGEKVFLECVQDMDHENMFWYRQDPGLGLRLIYFSYDVKMKEKGDIPEGYSVSREKKERFSLILESASTNQTSMYLCASSFQNMNTEAFFGQGTRLTVV.

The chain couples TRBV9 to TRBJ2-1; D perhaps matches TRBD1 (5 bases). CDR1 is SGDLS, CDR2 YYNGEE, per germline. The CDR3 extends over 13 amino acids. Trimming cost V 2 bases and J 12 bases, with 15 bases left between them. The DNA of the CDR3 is TGTGCCAGCAGCGTGGCTAGGGGTCGCAGGCAGTTCTTC. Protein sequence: CASSVARGRRQFF.

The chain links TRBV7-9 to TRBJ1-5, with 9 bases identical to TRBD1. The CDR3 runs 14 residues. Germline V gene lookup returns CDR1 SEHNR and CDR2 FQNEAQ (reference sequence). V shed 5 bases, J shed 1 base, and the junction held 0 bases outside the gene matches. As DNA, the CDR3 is TGTGCCAGCAGCGGGACAGGGAGCAATCAGCCCCAGCATTTT. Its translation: CASSGTGSNQPQHF. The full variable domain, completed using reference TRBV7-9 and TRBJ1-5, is DTGVSQNPRHKITKRGQNVTFRCDPISEHNRLYWYRQTLGQGPEFLTYFQNEAQLEKSRLLSDRFSAERPKGSFSTLEIQRTEQGDSAMYLCASSGTGSNQPQHFGDGTRLSIL.

As DNA, the CDR3 is TGTGCCAGCAGCTTGCTCCGGGACAGGGTCAATGAGCAGTTCTTC. Its translation: CASSLLRDRVNEQFF. The V call is TRBV11-3, the J call TRBJ2-1; TRBD1 agrees at 9 bases. Germline loops: CDR1 SGHNT, CDR2 YENEEA. This CDR3 spans 15 amino acids. The J segment lost 6 bases and the V segment lost 3 bases, leaving 6 bases of the junction unmatched.

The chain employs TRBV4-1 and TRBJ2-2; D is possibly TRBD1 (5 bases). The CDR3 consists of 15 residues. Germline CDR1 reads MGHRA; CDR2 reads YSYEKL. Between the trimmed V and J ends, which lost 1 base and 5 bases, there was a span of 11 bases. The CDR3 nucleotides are TGCGCCAGCAGCCAAGCTACAGGCACGACCGGGGAGCTGTTTTTT. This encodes CASSQATGTTGELFF.

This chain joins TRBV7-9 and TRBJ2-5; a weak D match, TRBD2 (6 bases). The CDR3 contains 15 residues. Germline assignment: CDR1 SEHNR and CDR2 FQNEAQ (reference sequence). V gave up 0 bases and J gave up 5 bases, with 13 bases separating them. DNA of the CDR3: TGTGCCAGCAGCTTAGCCGCCGGGGCGGGGGAGACCCAGTACTTC. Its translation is CASSLAAGAGETQYF.

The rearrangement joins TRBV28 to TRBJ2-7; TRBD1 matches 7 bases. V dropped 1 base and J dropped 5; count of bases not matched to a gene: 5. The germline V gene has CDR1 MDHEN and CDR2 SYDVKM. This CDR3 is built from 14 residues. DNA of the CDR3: TGTGCCAGCAGTTTATTGAGACAGGGCGACGAGCAGTACTTC. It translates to CASSLLRQGDEQYF.

CDR3 bases: TGTGCCAGCAGCCCCTTCGTGTACGAGCAGTACTTC. It codes for CASSPFVYEQYF. This chain links TRBV7-2 with TRBJ2-7, with D hard to call. Germline CDR1 is SGHTA and CDR2 is FQGNSA. V was shortened by 5 bases and J by 4 bases, with 9 bases between the two germline ends. The CDR3 runs 12 residues.